The sequence of this T cell receptor (beta chain) was determined in a study of cytomegalovirus exposure and HLA in healthy donors. Trimming removed 2 bases from V and 0 bases from J; junction bases left unmatched: 4. The CDR3 covers 15 residues. Germline V gives CDR1 MNHEY, CDR2 SVGAGI. Study-level points and caveats: A later analysis showed TCR association rates differing by HLA locus, peaking at DRB1 and lowest at HLA-C. Some segments of the V type, notably TRBV6-2 and TRBV6-3, were excluded as indistinguishable. Sequencing likely produced, as an artifact, a cluster of highly shared sequence variants.

This clone was recorded once. Its antigen is still unknown. The primer mix had 60 Vbeta and 13 Jbeta primers. Assay used: immunoSEQ multiplex PCR; TCRdb lists only in-frame clones, some missing. The table has roughly 99,000 clones, over 65% seen once. The TCR was taken from a male donor in good health and CMV-seronegative. The sample comprised PBMCs. The V and J genes are TRBV6-5 and TRBJ2-7, with 7 bases that match TRBD2. The CDR3 DNA is TGTGCCAGCAGTTACCCTAGCGGAAACTCCTACGAGCAGTACTTC. It yields the protein CASSYPSGNSYEQYF.